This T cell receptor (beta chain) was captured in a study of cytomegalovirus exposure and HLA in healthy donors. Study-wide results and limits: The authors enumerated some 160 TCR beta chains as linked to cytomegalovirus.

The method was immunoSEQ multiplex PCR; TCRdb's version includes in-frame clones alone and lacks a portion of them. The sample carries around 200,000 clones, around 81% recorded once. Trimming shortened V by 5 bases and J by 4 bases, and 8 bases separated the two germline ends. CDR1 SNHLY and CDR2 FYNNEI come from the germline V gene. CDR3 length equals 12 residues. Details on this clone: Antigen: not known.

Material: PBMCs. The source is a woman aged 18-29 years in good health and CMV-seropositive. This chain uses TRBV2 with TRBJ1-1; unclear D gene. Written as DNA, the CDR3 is TGTGCCAGCAGTCTAACGGGCACTGAAGCTTTCTTT. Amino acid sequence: CASSLTGTEAFF. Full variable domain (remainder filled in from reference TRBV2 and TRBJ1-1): EPEVTQTPSHQVTQMGQEVILRCVPISNHLYFYWYRQILGQKVEFLVSFYNNEISEKSEIFDDQFSVERPDGSNFTLKIRSTKLEDSAMYFCASSLTGTEAFFGQGTRLTVV.